Listed here is a single T cell receptor beta chain. What it recognizes is unknown. Only in-frame clones appear in the TCRdb table, and some are missing; sequencing was by immunoSEQ multiplex PCR. The table lists about 97,000 clones, about 95% of them singletons, with 0.89% in the top ten. The record originates from a study of cytomegalovirus exposure and HLA in healthy donors. Findings of the study overall: According to a subsequent analysis, TCR clusters identified in the first cohort showed a tendency to co-occur across the roughly 120 validation repertoires.

With 0 bases removed from V and 2 bases from J, the gap between germline ends came to 8 bases. This CDR3 comprises 15 residues. CDR1 and CDR2 from the germline V gene are MNHEY and SVGAGI. The clonotype was recovered from a woman between 18 and 29 years old in good health and CMV-seronegative. This sequence joins TRBV6-5 and TRBJ1-3; D is possibly TRBD1 (6 bases). The specimen sequenced was PBMCs. The CDR3 region is CASSYSQGTGNTIYF. DNA for the CDR3: TGTGCCAGCAGTTACTCGCAGGGGACTGGAAACACCATATATTTT.